This T cell receptor (beta chain) was captured in a study of OX40 agonist ivuxolimab in advanced cancers. Overall study: It was permissible to have had prior anti-PD-1, anti-PD-L1 or anti-CTLA-4 therapy, and over 35% had some. Study-level points and caveats: In general, CD8+ T cells held more expanded clones than CD4+ did, on average. Those patients achieving a partial response at 0.1-3.0 mg/kg showed among the lowest clonal expansion. There were also nonresponders showing low normalized T-cell clonal expansion.

Here immunoSEQ multiplex PCR was the method, and the copy in TCRdb shows in-frame clones only, minus some. The sample lists some 46,000 clones, around 90% seen once, with roughly 13% in the top ten. This clone was detected only a few times. No antigen is known for it. The V gene's germline CDR1 is MNHEY and CDR2 SVGAGI. The V gene lost 7 bases and the J gene lost 1 base, with 14 bases spanning the gap. The CDR3 spans 15 residues. This clonotype originated in an adult with an advanced solid tumor such as melanoma, head and neck, liver or kidney cancer. The chain couples TRBV6-5 to TRBJ1-5; possibly TRBD1 for D (5 bases). The material was CD4+ or CD8+ T cells sorted from blood, obtained in a trial of the OX40 agonist ivuxolimab. The DNA of the CDR3 is TGTGCCAGCAACCAGGGTTGGGGAAGCAATCAGCCCCAGCATTTT. Its protein is CASNQGWGSNQPQHF.